These T cell receptor beta chains were read from a single sample in a study of T cells after yellow fever vaccination. In TCRdb, the 5' RACE reads were re-called with MiXCR into one record per CDR3 protein. The sample has approximately 610,000 distinct CDR3 sequences, about a sixth seen once. The source material was PBMCs, sampled around 5 days after the first yellow fever vaccination. These receptors were taken from a man aged 18 to 30 who received the YFV17D yellow fever vaccine. CDR3s include the opening cysteine and the closing phenylalanine or tryptophan. Fields, in order: V gene, J gene, CDR3 length, CDR3 protein.

V gene: TRBV5-1; J gene: TRBJ2-5; CDR3 length: 16; CDR3 protein: CASSLGGLADLGTQYF
V gene: TRBV5-1; J gene: TRBJ2-5; CDR3 length: 13; CDR3 protein: CASSNEPSETQYF
V gene: TRBV12-3/TRBV12-4; J gene: TRBJ2-3; CDR3 length: 14; CDR3 protein: CASSSGLAVDTQYF
V gene: TRBV5-1; J gene: TRBJ1-6; CDR3 length: 13; CDR3 protein: CASSPQGYSPLHF
V gene: TRBV5-6; J gene: TRBJ1-4; CDR3 length: 16; CDR3 protein: CASSNPPGHTNEKLFF
V gene: TRBV30; J gene: TRBJ1-6; CDR3 length: 13; CDR3 protein: CAWSVLQGIPLHF
V gene: TRBV7-9; J gene: TRBJ2-5; CDR3 length: 16; CDR3 protein: CASSYPTGAGWETQYF
V gene: TRBV5-1; J gene: TRBJ2-3; CDR3 length: 18; CDR3 protein: CASSYPTSREANEDTQYF
V gene: TRBV6-5; J gene: TRBJ1-4; CDR3 length: 14; CDR3 protein: CASSYGPRGEKLFF
V gene: TRBV20-1; J gene: TRBJ1-2; CDR3 length: 15; CDR3 protein: CSATDRKNFQYGYTF
V gene: TRBV7-2; J gene: TRBJ2-2; CDR3 length: 15; CDR3 protein: CASRPSAYDTGELFF
V gene: TRBV5-1; J gene: TRBJ2-3; CDR3 length: 16; CDR3 protein: CASSLAGGGRTDTQYF
V gene: TRBV6-2/TRBV6-3; J gene: TRBJ1-1; CDR3 length: 13; CDR3 protein: CASTNGQGTEAFF
V gene: TRBV19; J gene: TRBJ1-4; CDR3 length: 17; CDR3 protein: CASTGDRRTATNEKLFF
V gene: TRBV4-1; J gene: TRBJ2-5; CDR3 length: 15; CDR3 protein: CASSQDSQYQETQYF
V gene: TRBV20-1; J gene: TRBJ2-2; CDR3 length: 15; CDR3 protein: CSARSTGGGTGELFF
V gene: TRBV7-9; J gene: TRBJ2-5; CDR3 length: 14; CDR3 protein: CASSLSLGGGTQYF
V gene: TRBV20-1; J gene: TRBJ1-2; CDR3 length: 15; CDR3 protein: CSATPPRTAGYGYTF
V gene: TRBV10-2; J gene: TRBJ1-4; CDR3 length: 13; CDR3 protein: CATSGLFNEKLFF
V gene: TRBV6-2/TRBV6-3; J gene: TRBJ2-3; CDR3 length: 14; CDR3 protein: CASKPADHTDTQYF
V gene: TRBV5-6; J gene: TRBJ1-1; CDR3 length: 12; CDR3 protein: CASSLAGPGAFF
V gene: TRBV7-3; J gene: TRBJ2-3; CDR3 length: 13; CDR3 protein: CASSSTYTDTQYF
V gene: TRBV28; J gene: TRBJ1-5; CDR3 length: 13; CDR3 protein: CASSLSLNQPQHF
V gene: TRBV6-1; J gene: TRBJ1-5; CDR3 length: 13; CDR3 protein: CASSDLGHQPQHF
V gene: TRBV7-9; J gene: TRBJ1-6; CDR3 length: 14; CDR3 protein: CASSLYDRGSPLHF
V gene: TRBV6-5; J gene: TRBJ1-5; CDR3 length: 16; CDR3 protein: CASRYGHPYSNQPQHF
V gene: TRBV5-1; J gene: TRBJ2-2; CDR3 length: 15; CDR3 protein: CASSLAGTYTGELFF
V gene: TRBV6-5; J gene: TRBJ1-2; CDR3 length: 14; CDR3 protein: CASSYGGWNYGYTF
V gene: TRBV4-3; J gene: TRBJ1-4; CDR3 length: 15; CDR3 protein: CASSQEPNQQEKLFF
V gene: TRBV7-6; J gene: TRBJ1-5; CDR3 length: 16; CDR3 protein: CASSSEDRGRDQPQHF
V gene: TRBV6-1; J gene: TRBJ2-3; CDR3 length: 15; CDR3 protein: CASAPTFWGADTQYF
V gene: TRBV4-3; J gene: TRBJ2-7; CDR3 length: 14; CDR3 protein: CASSQVAGTNEQYF
V gene: TRBV10-3; J gene: TRBJ1-1; CDR3 length: 13; CDR3 protein: CAARLDLNTEAFF
V gene: TRBV30; J gene: TRBJ2-5; CDR3 length: 13; CDR3 protein: CAWTPVLEETQYF
V gene: TRBV5-5; J gene: TRBJ2-5; CDR3 length: 14; CDR3 protein: CASSTYRVQETQYF
V gene: TRBV29-1; J gene: TRBJ1-1; CDR3 length: 13; CDR3 protein: CSSPGGAGTEAFF
V gene: TRBV7-6; J gene: TRBJ2-7; CDR3 length: 12; CDR3 protein: CASSPGGLEQYF
V gene: TRBV29-1; J gene: TRBJ2-1; CDR3 length: 13; CDR3 protein: CSVRHRNYNEQFF
V gene: TRBV19; J gene: TRBJ2-5; CDR3 length: 14; CDR3 protein: CASRQGGGSETQYF
V gene: TRBV7-9; J gene: TRBJ2-1; CDR3 length: 15; CDR3 protein: CASSWGQGEYNEQFF
V gene: TRBV20-1; J gene: TRBJ2-1; CDR3 length: 11; CDR3 protein: CSASRRGKQFF
V gene: TRBV6-5; J gene: TRBJ1-2; CDR3 length: 18; CDR3 protein: CASSYSIRGSPTLGGYTF
V gene: TRBV29-1; J gene: TRBJ2-3; CDR3 length: 14; CDR3 protein: CSTRTAVSTDTQYF
V gene: TRBV28; J gene: TRBJ2-5; CDR3 length: 13; CDR3 protein: CASSLTSLETQYF
V gene: TRBV7-9; J gene: TRBJ1-5; CDR3 length: 13; CDR3 protein: CDSSSGKAQPQHF
V gene: TRBV12-3/TRBV12-4; J gene: TRBJ2-2; CDR3 length: 16; CDR3 protein: CASSLRRTANTGELFF
V gene: TRBV5-6; J gene: TRBJ2-7; CDR3 length: 14; CDR3 protein: CASRHGQGVGEQYF
V gene: TRBV7-9; J gene: TRBJ2-3; CDR3 length: 15; CDR3 protein: CASSPPSGGEDTQYF
V gene: TRBV7-9; J gene: TRBJ2-1; CDR3 length: 15; CDR3 protein: CASSLTRTAYNEQFF
V gene: TRBV7-2; J gene: TRBJ1-5; CDR3 length: 13; CDR3 protein: CASSEWGNQPQHF
V gene: TRBV7-2; J gene: TRBJ2-5; CDR3 length: 16; CDR3 protein: CASSQLLHPFQETQYF
V gene: TRBV20-1; J gene: TRBJ1-1; CDR3 length: 12; CDR3 protein: CSASLVSTEAFF
V gene: TRBV30; J gene: TRBJ1-3; CDR3 length: 14; CDR3 protein: CAWSNRVLGNTIYF
V gene: TRBV27; J gene: TRBJ2-5; CDR3 length: 15; CDR3 protein: CATSIYSGGQETQYF
V gene: TRBV20-1; J gene: TRBJ1-1; CDR3 length: 12; CDR3 protein: CSARRQYTEAFF
V gene: TRBV5-1; J gene: TRBJ2-5; CDR3 length: 14; CDR3 protein: CASSHGQYEETQYF